The 14 T cell receptor beta chains below were found in one sample sequenced in a study of siplizumab effects on memory and regulatory T cells (dated by TCRdb to about 2019). The library was obtained by the immunoSEQ multiplex PCR assay. In its TCRdb copy, this immuneACCESS table keeps in-frame sequences only and misses some clones. Where compared with another copy, unresolved V genes explain less than half of these, and the others have no known cause. Recorded for this sample are under 130,000 clones; 85% to 95% of them occurred a single time. Around 0.29% of the sample is held by the ten biggest clonotypes. Sequencing input: CD4+ T cells sorted from blood. These receptors were taken from a human donor in good health.

This chain joins TRBV18 and TRBJ1-1, with TRBD1 identical over 7 bases. V lost 4 bases, J lost 5 bases, and 7 bases stayed unmatched. The CDR3 sequence is 14 residues long. The germline gives CDR1 KGHSH, CDR2 LQKENI. The CDR3 loop is CASSRETQGTEAFF. In nucleotides, the CDR3 is TGTGCCAGCTCACGAGAAACACAGGGGACTGAAGCTTTCTTT.

In the case of this clone: Additional DNA sequences in this sample encode the identical CDR3. V and J are TRBV5-4 and TRBJ2-3; D remains ambiguous. Germline V gene sequence: CDR1 SGHNT, CDR2 YYREEE (reference sequence). The ends were cut back, 2 bases at V and 3 bases at J, with 16 bases in the middle. The CDR3 totals 16 residues. CDR3 coding DNA: TGTGCCAGCAGCTTACCGGGCCCCCGTAGGACAGATACGCAGTATTTT. Its translation: CASSLPGPRRTDTQYF.

The chain links TRBV10-3 to TRBJ2-3, with D unresolved. This CDR3 is built from 12 residues. Germline CDR1 and CDR2: ENHRY and SYGVKD. Trimming cost V 10 bases and J 2 bases, with 10 bases left between them. In nucleotides, the CDR3 is TGTGCCACCGGACCAGACACAGATACGCAGTATTTT. Its translation is CATGPDTDTQYF.

This rearrangement joins TRBV6-6 to TRBJ2-7; perhaps D is TRBD1 or TRBD2 (5 bases each). V was pared by 2 bases and J by 2 bases, with 10 bases between. CDR3 length equals 14 residues. Germline V lookup: CDR1 MNHNY, CDR2 SVGAGI (reference sequence). This CDR3 reads CASSYLQGAYEQYF. The CDR3 coding sequence is TGTGCCAGCAGTTACCTTCAGGGAGCCTACGAGCAGTACTTC.

The rearrangement joins TRBV4-1 to TRBJ2-1, with 9 bases lining up with TRBD2. Germline V lookup: CDR1 MGHRA, CDR2 YSYEKL. The V and J ends lost 5 bases and 8 bases, in that order; junction bases with no gene match: 13. CDR3 size: 16 residues. The chain's CDR3 is CASSNPLAGRTDEQFF. CDR3 sequence (DNA): TGCGCCAGCAGCAACCCTCTAGCGGGGAGGACCGATGAGCAGTTCTTC.

CDR3 loop: CASSLSTNEKLFF. CDR3 bases: TGTGCCAGCAGCTTATCAACTAATGAAAAACTGTTTTTT. This chain links TRBV7-8 with TRBJ1-4; D not resolved. The V gene lost 2 bases and the J gene lost 0 bases, with 1 base spanning the gap. This CDR3 has 13 residues. Germline-derived CDR1 and CDR2 are SGHVS and FQNEAQ.

The CDR3 bases are TGTGCCAGCAGCGAAAAACCGGGACTGGGCCTCGCAGATACGCAGTATTTT. Its translation: CASSEKPGLGLADTQYF. This chain links TRBV6-1 with TRBJ2-3; perhaps TRBD2 as D (6 bases). With 6 bases removed from V and 4 bases from J, the gap between germline ends came to 23 bases. The CDR3 sequence is 17 residues long. The V gene's germline CDR1 is MNHNS and CDR2 SASEGT.

CDR3 sequence: CAISGGTGTDTQYF. The CDR3, as DNA: TGTGCCATCAGTGGGGGGACAGGAACAGATACGCAGTATTTT. V gene TRBV10-3 combines with J gene TRBJ2-3; 8 bases line up with TRBD1. This CDR3 is 14 amino acids long. The germline V gene encodes CDR1 ENHRY and CDR2 SYGVKD. V was pared by 4 bases and J by 3 bases, with 3 bases of the junction left unmatched.

This clone was counted a single time. The V call is TRBV2, the J call TRBJ2-1, with 12 bases aligning to TRBD2. Germline lookup yields CDR1 SNHLY and CDR2 FYNNEI. The junction had 10 bases not matched to a gene; V was cut back by 2 bases and J by 5 bases. This CDR3 is 18 amino acids long. The CDR3 here is CASSEPASGGAGNNEQFF. The CDR3 DNA sequence: TGTGCCAGCAGTGAACCGGCTAGCGGGGGGGCCGGGAACAATGAGCAGTTCTTC. Full variable domain (outside the CDR3, taken from reference TRBV2 and TRBJ2-1): EPEVTQTPSHQVTQMGQEVILRCVPISNHLYFYWYRQILGQKVEFLVSFYNNEISEKSEIFDDQFSVERPDGSNFTLKIRSTKLEDSAMYFCASSEPASGGAGNNEQFFGPGTRLTVL.

The rearrangement joins TRBV7-3 to TRBJ2-1; possible D gene TRBD1, 5 bases. Germline lookup yields CDR1 SGHTA and CDR2 FQGTGA. The V and J ends lost 4 bases and 5 bases respectively, with 9 bases between them. This CDR3 has 13 amino acids. As DNA, the CDR3 is TGTGCCAGCAGCTGGGGCAGCAACAATGAGCAGTTCTTC. Amino acid sequence: CASSWGSNNEQFF.

This clone came up once. The genes are TRBV5-4 and TRBJ2-2; 7 positions agree with TRBD2. CDR3 length equals 18 residues. CDR1 and CDR2 from the germline V gene are SGHNT and YYREEE (reference sequence). The V segment lost 2 bases and the J segment 3 bases; nucleotides outside the gene matches: 13. This CDR3 reads CASSLAEGAGPYTGELFF. The CDR3 DNA follows: TGTGCCAGCAGCTTAGCGGAGGGAGCGGGACCCTACACCGGGGAGCTGTTTTTT.

The chain employs TRBV4-1 and TRBJ2-1; possibly TRBD1 or TRBD2 for D (5 bases each). This CDR3 region has 14 residues. Per germline, CDR1 MGHRA and CDR2 YSYEKL. V lost 1 base to trimming and J lost 8 bases, with 12 bases between them. CDR3 in DNA: TGCGCCAGCAGCCAAGTTTTTTTGGGGGATGAGCAGTTCTTC. Translation gives CASSQVFLGDEQFF.

The genes are TRBV4-2 and TRBJ1-3; 8 nucleotides agree with TRBD1. Germline V lookup: CDR1 LGHNA, CDR2 YNFKEQ. The CDR3 has 17 residues. The J segment lost 1 base and the V segment lost 3 bases, leaving 8 bases of the junction unmatched. The CDR3 nucleotides read TGTGCCAGCAGCCAGGCTCCGGGACAGGATTCTGGAAACACCATATATTTT. Its translation: CASSQAPGQDSGNTIYF.

V gene TRBV6-1 combines with J gene TRBJ1-2; D is unresolved. This CDR3 has 13 amino acids. The V and J ends lost 1 base and 4 bases respectively, with 7 bases between them. CDR1 and CDR2 from the germline V gene are MNHNS and SASEGT. The CDR3 nucleotides read TGTGCCAGCAGTGAAGGACGGACCTATGGCTACACCTTC. This translates into CASSEGRTYGYTF.